One and the same sample provided the 15 T cell receptor beta chains below, sequenced in a study of molecular identifiers for immune sequencing clone quantification. From the PCR reads, TCRdb called clonotypes with MiXCR, one entry per CDR3 protein. The sample has around 320,000 distinct CDR3 sequences, roughly a quarter seen once. Material: naive CD8+ T cells from blood, with Jurkat cell RNA spiked in. Stated subset: FACS-sorted CD8+CD4-CCR7+CD45RA+ naive T cells. The source of these receptors is a human donor in good health. Some libraries in this study had Jurkat cell RNA spiked in.

This clonotype was seen a few times. The chain couples TRBV6-2 or TRBV6-3 to TRBJ2-5, with 14 bases aligning to TRBD2. V lost 6 bases and J lost 5; bases outside the gene matches: 20. This CDR3 comprises 20 residues. Germline V CDR1 and CDR2: MNHEY, SVGEGT. The CDR3 here is CASSPRLGTSGSTGLETQYF. CDR3 DNA sequence: TGTGCCAGCAGCCCGCGTCTCGGGACTAGCGGGAGTACAGGGTTGGAGACCCAGTACTTC.

The V and J genes are TRBV19 and TRBJ2-7; D gene unclear. Looked up from germline, CDR1 is LNHDA and CDR2 is SQIVND (reference sequence). The CDR3 sequence is 15 residues long. With 3 bases removed from V and 6 bases from J, the gap between germline ends came to 18 bases. The CDR3 sequence is CASSITYGIVFEQYF. In DNA form, the CDR3 reads TGTGCCAGTAGTATCACCTACGGTATTGTCTTCGAGCAGTACTTC.

V and J are TRBV12-3 or TRBV12-4 and TRBJ2-1; D uncertain. V lost 6 bases and J 5 bases, leaving 8 bases between the germline ends. The CDR3 is made up of 12 amino acids. In nucleotides, the CDR3 is TGTGCCAGCAGAACAGTTCACAATGAGCAGTTCTTC. The encoded protein is CASRTVHNEQFF.

This chain connects TRBV20-1 to TRBJ2-4; 10 bases fit TRBD2. The CDR3 extends over 15 amino acids. CDR1 DFQATT and CDR2 SNEGSKA come from the germline V gene (reference sequence). The J segment lost 8 bases and the V segment lost 4 bases, leaving 11 bases of the junction unmatched. Here the CDR3 reads CSAIPNLAGEDIQYF. CDR3 nucleotides: TGCAGTGCTATACCTAACCTAGCGGGAGAGGACATTCAGTACTTC.

This sequence joins TRBV20-1 and TRBJ1-4; tentative D call: TRBD1 (5 bases). Deletions cut 1 base from V and 1 base from J, with 13 bases between. The CDR3 spans 16 residues. Germline CDR1 reads DFQATT; CDR2 reads SNEGSKA (reference sequence). The CDR3 reads CSARVSNGGTNEKLFF. CDR3 bases: TGCAGTGCTAGAGTATCTAATGGGGGAACTAATGAAAAACTGTTTTTT.

The genes are TRBV27 and TRBJ1-5; D is unresolved. CDR3 length equals 13 residues. Germline loops: CDR1 MNHEY, CDR2 SMNVEV (reference sequence). Trimming shortened V by 6 bases and J by 2 bases, and 8 bases separated the two germline ends. The CDR3 DNA is TGTGCCAGCAGGCCAAATTGCAATCAGCCCCAGCATTTT. It yields the protein CASRPNCNQPQHF.

This clonotype has a count of ten or more. V usage is TRBV6-2 or TRBV6-3 and J usage is TRBJ1-5, with D perhaps matching TRBD1 (5 bases). CDR3 length: 15 amino acids. With 7 bases removed from V and 0 bases from J, the gap between germline ends came to 13 bases. Germline CDR1 MNHEY, CDR2 SVGEGT. The CDR3 protein is CASNPTGSSNQPQHF. CDR3 nucleotide sequence: TGTGCCAGCAACCCAACAGGATCTAGCAATCAGCCCCAGCATTTT.

Points on this clonotype: Being one base from a much bigger clone, this may be a read error. The chain combines TRBV14 with TRBJ2-3; 9 nucleotides line up with TRBD1. The CDR3 contains 16 residues. The V gene's germline CDR1 is SGHDN and CDR2 FVKESK. CDR3 residues: CASSQGRDRVTDTQSF. The DNA for the CDR3 is TGTGCCAGCAGCCAAGGCCGGGACAGGGTTACAGATACGCAGTCTTTT.

In regard to this clonotype: A much larger clone lies one base from this, so it may be a read error. The chain joins TRBV7-9 to TRBJ2-2, with a possible D match to TRBD2 (5 bases). This CDR3 has 12 amino acids. Per the germline V gene, CDR1 is SEHNR and CDR2 is FQNEAQ (reference sequence). CDR3 in DNA: TGTGCCAGCAGATATGGACCCGGGGAGCTGGTTTTT. It translates to CASRYGPGELVF.

J is TRBJ2-1 and V is TRBV12-3 or TRBV12-4; 10 nucleotides match TRBD2. J lost 4 bases, V lost 5 bases, and 5 bases had no gene match. The length of the CDR3 is 15 residues. CDR3 sequence: CASSPLAGRYNEQFF. The CDR3 nucleotides read TGTGCCAGCAGTCCACTAGCGGGAAGATACAATGAGCAGTTCTTC.

This clonotype was recorded many times. The V gene is TRBV12-3 or TRBV12-4, the J gene TRBJ2-3; no clear D gene. The CDR3 has 12 residues. With 6 bases removed from V and 2 bases from J, the gap between germline ends came to 6 bases. In nucleotides, the CDR3 is TGTGCCAGCAGATGGGACACAGATACGCAGTATTTT. It encodes CASRWDTDTQYF.

This clonotype was counted between two and nine times. The rearrangement joins TRBV4-2 to TRBJ2-7; possible D gene TRBD2, 5 bases. Germline V gene sequence: CDR1 LGHNA, CDR2 YNFKEQ. The CDR3 contains 17 residues. Between the trimmed V and J ends, which lost 0 bases and 1 base, there was a span of 16 bases. The CDR3 loop reads CASSQEGGGGISYEQYF. The CDR3 nucleotides are TGTGCCAGCAGCCAAGAAGGAGGAGGAGGTATTTCCTACGAGCAGTACTTC.

This clonotype appeared many times. The chain couples TRBV7-4 to TRBJ1-1, with 8 bases identical to TRBD1. Germline CDR1 and CDR2: SGHVT and SQSDAQ. CDR3 length: 15 amino acids. The ends lost 5 bases at V and 4 bases at J; junction bases unmatched: 9. CDR3 bases: TGTGCCAGCAGCCTCGGACAGGGAGGCAGCACTGAAGCTTTCTTT. Translated: CASSLGQGGSTEAFF. Using reference TRBV7-4 and TRBJ1-1 for the parts outside the CDR3, the full variable domain is GAGVSQSPRYKVAKRGRDVALRCDSISGHVTLYWYRQTLGQGSEVLTYSQSDAQRDKSGRPSGRFSAERPERSVSTLKIQRTEQGDSAVYLCASSLGQGGSTEAFFGQGTRLTVV.

This clonotype was seen only a few times. The chain uses TRBV9 and TRBJ2-7, with TRBD1 identical over 9 bases. This CDR3 contains 14 residues. The germline V gene has CDR1 SGDLS and CDR2 YYNGEE. The trim removed 2 bases at V and 3 bases at J, leaving 3 bases unmatched. CDR3 bases: TGTGCCAGCAGCGTCGGGACAGGGTTCTACGAGCAGTACTTC. Protein sequence: CASSVGTGFYEQYF.

This clonotype was seen only a few times. V and J are TRBV27 and TRBJ2-3; D could derive from TRBD1 or TRBD2 (6 bases each). Germline V gene lookup returns CDR1 MNHEY and CDR2 SMNVEV (reference sequence). The CDR3 totals 15 residues. V lost 5 bases to trimming and J lost 0 bases, with 12 bases between them. The CDR3 protein is CASSPGGFSTDTQYF. Written as DNA, the CDR3 is TGTGCCAGCAGTCCCGGGGGCTTTAGCACAGATACGCAGTATTTT.